This T cell receptor beta chain is from a study of siplizumab effects on memory and regulatory T cells. This clone was seen a few times. Its antigen is undetermined. The study, taken as a whole, reports: An assignable naive or memory phenotype was lacking in roughly 80-95% of proliferating CD4+ or CD8+ clones. Suppression by proliferating Tregs derived from siplizumab cultures was not verified. Contribution to the alloresponse seemed major for naive T cells, which also seemed more diverse than memory cells. The mean Treg-derived percentage of mappable alloreactive CD4+ clones was about 70% with siplizumab compared with 26.9% in controls.

Produced via immunoSEQ multiplex PCR; TCRdb's table is partial and in-frame only. The sample lists roughly 100,000 clones, about 93% occurring once. This CDR3 spans 15 amino acids. The V end lost 1 base, the J end lost 15 bases, and 22 bases lay between the germline ends. From germline, CDR1 is ENHRY and CDR2 SYGVKD. This TCR came from a human donor in good health. The rearrangement uses TRBV10-3 and TRBJ1-5; D perhaps matches TRBD1 (5 bases). Specimen: CD4+ T cells sorted from blood. The CDR3 protein is CAISELGTSYQPVHF. CDR3 DNA: TGTGCCATCAGTGAGTTGGGGACGTCGTATCAGCCAGTGCATTTT.